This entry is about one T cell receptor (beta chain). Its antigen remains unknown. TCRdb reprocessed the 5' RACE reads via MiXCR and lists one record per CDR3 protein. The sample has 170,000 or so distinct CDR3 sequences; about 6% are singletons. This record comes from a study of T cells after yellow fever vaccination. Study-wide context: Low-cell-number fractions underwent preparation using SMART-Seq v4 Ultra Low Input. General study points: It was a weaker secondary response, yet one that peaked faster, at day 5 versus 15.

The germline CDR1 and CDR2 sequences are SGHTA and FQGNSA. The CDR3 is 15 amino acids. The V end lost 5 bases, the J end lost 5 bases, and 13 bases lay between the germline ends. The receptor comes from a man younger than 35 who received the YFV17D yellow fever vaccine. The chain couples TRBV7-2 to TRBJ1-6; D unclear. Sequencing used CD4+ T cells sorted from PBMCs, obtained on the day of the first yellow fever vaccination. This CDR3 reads CASSPWAGDNSPLHF. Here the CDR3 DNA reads TGTGCCAGCAGCCCCTGGGCAGGAGATAATTCACCCCTCCACTTT.